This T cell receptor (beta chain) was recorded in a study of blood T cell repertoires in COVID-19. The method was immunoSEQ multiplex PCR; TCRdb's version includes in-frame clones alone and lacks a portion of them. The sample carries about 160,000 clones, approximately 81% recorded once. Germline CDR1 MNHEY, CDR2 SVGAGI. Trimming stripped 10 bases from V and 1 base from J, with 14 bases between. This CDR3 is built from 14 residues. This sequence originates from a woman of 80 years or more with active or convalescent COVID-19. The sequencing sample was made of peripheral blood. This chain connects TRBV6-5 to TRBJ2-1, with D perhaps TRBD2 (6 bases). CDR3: CAIEGGKSYNEQFF. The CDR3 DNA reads TGTGCCATCGAGGGCGGGAAGTCCTACAATGAGCAGTTCTTC.